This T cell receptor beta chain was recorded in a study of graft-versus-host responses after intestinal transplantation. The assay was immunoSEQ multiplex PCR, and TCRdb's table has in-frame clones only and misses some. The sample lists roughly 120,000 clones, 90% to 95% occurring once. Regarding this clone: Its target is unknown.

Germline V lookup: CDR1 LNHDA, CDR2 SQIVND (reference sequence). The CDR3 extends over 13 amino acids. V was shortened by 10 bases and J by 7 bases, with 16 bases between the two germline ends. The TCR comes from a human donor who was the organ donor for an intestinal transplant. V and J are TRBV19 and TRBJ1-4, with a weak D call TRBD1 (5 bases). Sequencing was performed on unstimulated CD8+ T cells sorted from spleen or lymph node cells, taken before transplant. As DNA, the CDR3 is TGTGCCATCAAAGATCCCGGGGGTGAAAAACTGTTTTTT. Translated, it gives CAIKDPGGEKLFF.